The rows below give T cell receptor beta chains drawn from one sample of a study of Ad26.COV2.S vaccination and SARS-CoV-2 variants. Profiling relied on immunoSEQ multiplex PCR, and the TCRdb table lists in-frame clones only, not all of them. The sample holds a few hundred thousand clones, 87% seen once. This specimen was peripheral blood, taken in a trial of Ad26.COV2.S vaccine versus placebo. Every receptor here comes from a person aged 18-60 years who received the Ad26.COV2.S COVID-19 vaccine or a placebo. Both conserved end residues are part of each CDR3. A D gene is named only where the DNA matches it firmly. Some rows have no size entry. The others give once, few or many, or a class for an expanded clone.

d_gene	j_gene	v_gene	abundance	CDR3nt	CDR3aa
-	TRBJ2-7	TRBV3-1/TRBV3-2	-	TGTGCCAGCAGCCAAGTTTTAAGGGACTACGAGCAGTACTTC	CASSQVLRDYEQYF
TRBD1	TRBJ2-3	TRBV6-5	-	TGTGCCAGCAGTCCCCAGGGGGCAAGAACAGATACGCAGTATTTT	CASSPQGARTDTQYF
TRBD1	TRBJ2-7	TRBV29-1	-	TGCAGCGGACAGGGGATCAACTACGAGCAGTACTTC	CSGQGINYEQYF
TRBD1	TRBJ1-2	TRBV3-1/TRBV3-2	-	TGTGCCAGCAGCCAAGGAGCCCGGACAGGGAAGGGTCGTGGCACCTTC	CASSQGARTGKGRGTF
TRBD1	TRBJ2-3	TRBV6-5	-	TGTGCCAGCAAACGGGACAGGGCTGGAGATACGCAGTATTTT	CASKRDRAGDTQYF
-	TRBJ1-5	TRBV19	once	TGTGCCAGTAGTACCCGGTCCTCAGGTCAGCCCCAGCATTTT	CASSTRSSGQPQHF
TRBD1	TRBJ1-1	TRBV6-6	-	TGTGCCAGCAGCCCCCCAACAGGGGTCACTGAAGCTTTCTTT	CASSPPTGVTEAFF
-	TRBJ2-7	TRBV7-9	few	TGTGCCAGCAGCTACCTAGTCACCTACGAGCAGTACTTC	CASSYLVTYEQYF
TRBD1	TRBJ1-6	TRBV27	few	TGTGCCAGCAGTTTCGGGACAGGGATACGAACATATAATTCACCCCTCCACTTT	CASSFGTGIRTYNSPLHF
TRBD1	TRBJ1-5	TRBV6-5	few	TGTGCCAGCACCCCTTCGGGACAGGGACGTCAGCCCCAGCATTTT	CASTPSGQGRQPQHF